This TCR beta chain was identified in a study of cytomegalovirus exposure and HLA in healthy donors. Turning to the study itself: The same platform used for the approximately 670 first-cohort repertoires was also used for the approximately 120 validation repertoires, as a later analysis reported.

Overall study results and limits: Three chains linked to CMV were shown in vitro to be specific for CMV antigens. 164 TCR beta chains were listed as cytomegalovirus-associated.

Trimming cost V 0 bases and J 0 bases, with 6 bases left between them. The CDR3 has 16 residues. Looked up from germline, CDR1 is SNHLY and CDR2 is FYNNEI. The donors were part of the validation cohort of some 120 subjects. That cohort was separate from the first cohort, which comprised fewer than 800 subjects. This table comes from immunoSEQ multiplex PCR, and its TCRdb copy is limited to in-frame clones, with some not included. This sample has 200,000 to 300,000 clones, with approximately 86% found just once. Worth noting for this clone: Antigen specificity is unknown.

Sequencing input: PBMCs. This clonotype was obtained from a woman aged 25-40 years in good health and CMV-seropositive. The V gene is TRBV2, the J gene TRBJ2-6; D might be TRBD2 (5 bases). The chain's CDR3 is CASSEARVSGANVLTF. In nucleotides, the CDR3 is TGTGCCAGCAGTGAAGCGCGGGTCTCTGGGGCCAACGTCCTGACTTTC.